This T cell receptor (beta chain) was identified in a study of PD-1 blockade in classical Hodgkin lymphoma. On the study more broadly: The patients were dosed with nivolumab 3 mg/kg, infused intravenously every 2 weeks. The study, taken as a whole, reports: Patients with a complete response exhibited baseline diversity comparable to newly diagnosed patients. By cycle point C4D1, TCR diversity had risen significantly in CD4+ cells (but not CD8+ cells).

Each patient relapsed following autologous stem cell transplantation, and prior brentuximab vedotin exposure differed. Complete response, partial response or progressive disease were the best responses. Libraries were prepared by immunoSEQ multiplex PCR; TCRdb keeps only in-frame clonotypes and omits some of them. The sample comprises more than 25,000 clones, approximately 90% of which are singletons, and approximately 2.7% rests with the top ten. In regard to this clone: As yet, its antigen is unknown.

The CDR3 contains 17 residues. Trimming stripped 3 bases from V and 4 bases from J, with 21 bases between. Germline-derived CDR1 and CDR2 are LNHDA and SQIVND (reference sequence). This clonotype was sampled from a human donor with classical Hodgkin lymphoma. The genes are TRBV19 and TRBJ1-2, with TRBD1 as a possible D gene (5 bases). The sequenced sample was peripheral blood mononuclear cells (PBMCs), obtained at baseline. This chain's CDR3 is CASSIVLLGGTRYGYTF. CDR3 nucleotide sequence: TGTGCCAGTAGTATCGTATTACTGGGGGGGACCCGCTATGGCTACACCTTC.